The clone carrying this T cell receptor beta chain was recorded at least ten times. What it binds is unknown. Combining a sample-barcoded 5' primer with a J-beta primer mix, a second PCR ran for roughly 7 to 12 cycles. MiXCR, run by TCRdb on the 5' RACE reads, gives a single entry per CDR3 protein. This sample has 980,000 or so distinct CDR3 sequences, with approximately 49% found just once. CDR3 length: 12 amino acids. This entry is derived from a study of blood T cells in healthy people across ages. Study conclusions and caveats: Unsorted PBMCs prevented conclusive naive versus antigen-experienced comparison.

Sequencing was carried out using blood. The sequence was collected from a man aged 30 to 45 in good health. The rearrangement joins TRBV12-3 or TRBV12-4 to TRBJ2-5; possibly TRBD1 for D (5 bases). The J call may not be correct, given that the DNA end is closer to TRBJ2-7. As DNA, the CDR3 is TGTGCCAGCAGTTTCTCAGGGAACGAGCAGTACTTC. It yields the protein CASSFSGNEQYF.